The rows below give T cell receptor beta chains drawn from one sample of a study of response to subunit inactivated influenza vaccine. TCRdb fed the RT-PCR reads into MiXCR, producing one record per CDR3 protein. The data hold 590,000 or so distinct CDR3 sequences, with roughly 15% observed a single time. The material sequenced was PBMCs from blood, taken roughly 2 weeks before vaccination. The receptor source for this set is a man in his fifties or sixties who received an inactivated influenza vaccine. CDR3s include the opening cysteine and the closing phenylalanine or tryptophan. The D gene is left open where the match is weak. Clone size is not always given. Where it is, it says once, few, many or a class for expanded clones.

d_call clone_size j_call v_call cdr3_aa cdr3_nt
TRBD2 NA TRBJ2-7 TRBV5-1 CASSHGGAASSYEQYF TGCGCCAGCAGCCACGGGGGGGCGGCGAGCTCCTACGAGCAGTACTTC
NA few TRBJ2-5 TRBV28 CASRPIVAGDETQYF TGTGCCAGCCGCCCTATAGTTGCTGGGGACGAGACCCAGTACTTC
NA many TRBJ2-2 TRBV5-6 CASSLNRNTGELFF TGTGCCAGCAGCTTGAACAGGAACACCGGGGAGCTGTTTTTT
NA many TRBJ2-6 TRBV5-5 CASSWGSGANVLTF TGTGCCAGCAGCTGGGGGTCTGGGGCCAACGTCCTGACTTTC
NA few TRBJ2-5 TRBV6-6 CATSGAFEETQYF TGTGCCACCTCTGGGGCGTTTGAAGAGACCCAGTACTTC
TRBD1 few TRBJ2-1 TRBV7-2 CASSLNPGTGAYNEQFF TGTGCCAGCAGCTTAAACCCCGGGACAGGGGCCTACAATGAGCAGTTCTTC
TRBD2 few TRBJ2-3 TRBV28 CASSFATSGTDTQYF TGTGCCAGCAGTTTCGCGACTAGCGGCACAGATACGCAGTATTTT
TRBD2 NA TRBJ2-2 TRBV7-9 CASSTLAGAAGELFF TGTGCCAGCAGCACCCTAGCGGGAGCTGCCGGGGAGCTGTTTTTT
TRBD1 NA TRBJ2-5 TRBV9 CSSGSQGARETQYF TGTTCCAGCGGCTCCCAGGGGGCCAGAGAGACCCAGTACTTC
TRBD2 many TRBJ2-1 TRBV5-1 CASSLDGGAYNEQFF TGTGCCAGCAGTTTAGACGGGGGGGCTTACAATGAGCAGTTCTTC
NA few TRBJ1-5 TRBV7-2 CASGKGVNQPQHF TGTGCCAGCGGGAAGGGGGTCAATCAGCCCCAGCATTTT
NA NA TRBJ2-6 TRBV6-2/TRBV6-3 CASSSQGMDGANVLTF TGTGCCAGCAGTTCTCAGGGGATGGATGGGGCCAACGTCCTGACTTTC
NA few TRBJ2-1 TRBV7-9 CASPGGGPVNLYNEQFF TGTGCCAGTCCAGGGGGGGGGCCTGTAAACCTATACAATGAGCAGTTCTTC
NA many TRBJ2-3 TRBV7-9 CASSYRPDTQYF TGTGCCAGCAGCTACAGGCCCGATACGCAGTATTTT
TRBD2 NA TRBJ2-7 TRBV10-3 CAIGGLDTYEQYF TGTGCCATCGGGGGACTAGATACCTACGAGCAGTACTTC
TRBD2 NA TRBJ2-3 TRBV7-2 CASSRLGLPGDTQYF TGTGCCAGCAGCCGGTTGGGACTACCGGGGGATACGCAGTATTTT
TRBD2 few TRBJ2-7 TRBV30 CAWSGGGSYEQYF TGTGCCTGGAGCGGCGGGGGATCCTACGAGCAGTACTTC
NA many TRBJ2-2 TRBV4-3 CASSQPGGGPGTGELFF TGCGCCAGCAGCCAACCAGGGGGGGGACCCGGCACCGGGGAGCTGTTTTTT
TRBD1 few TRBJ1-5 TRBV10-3 CAISEGTGALQGNQPQHF TGTGCCATCAGTGAGGGAACAGGGGCCCTACAAGGCAATCAGCCCCAGCATTTT
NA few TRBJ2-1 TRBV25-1 CASSARGLLSNEQFF TGTGCCAGCAGTGCGAGAGGACTCCTATCGAATGAGCAGTTCTTC
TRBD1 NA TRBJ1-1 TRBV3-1 CASSQGGQGGEAFF TGTGCCAGCAGCCAAGGGGGACAGGGGGGTGAAGCTTTCTTT
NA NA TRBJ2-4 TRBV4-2 CARGQKTAVAKNIQYF TGTGCCAGGGGTCAGAAGACTGCAGTAGCCAAAAACATTCAGTACTTC
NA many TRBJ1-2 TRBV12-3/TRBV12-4 CASSFREGYGYTF TGTGCCAGCAGTTTTAGGGAGGGCTATGGCTACACCTTC
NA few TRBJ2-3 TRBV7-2 CASRGSAGISDTQYF TGTGCCAGCAGAGGAAGCGCAGGGATTTCCGATACGCAGTATTTT
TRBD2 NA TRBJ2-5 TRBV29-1 CSASPGTSGIWEETQYF TGCAGCGCCTCCCCCGGGACTAGCGGGATTTGGGAAGAGACCCAGTACTTC
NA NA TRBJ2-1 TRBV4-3 CASSQEVKTDPFF TGCGCCAGCAGCCAAGAGGTGAAAACCGACCCGTTCTTC
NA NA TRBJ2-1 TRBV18 CASSPFSSGHNEQFF TGTGCCAGCTCACCATTCTCCAGCGGTCACAATGAGCAGTTCTTC
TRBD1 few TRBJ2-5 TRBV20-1 CSNTRDRGLETQYF TGCAGTAACACCCGCGACAGGGGGCTTGAGACCCAGTACTTC
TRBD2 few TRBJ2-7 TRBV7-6 CASSLVTGTSFYEQYF TGTGCCAGCAGCTTAGTTACCGGGACTAGCTTTTACGAGCAGTACTTC
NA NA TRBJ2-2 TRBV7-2 CASSLVQLNTGELFF TGTGCCAGCAGCTTAGTCCAACTGAACACCGGGGAGCTGTTTTTT
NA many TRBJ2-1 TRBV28 CASSFPQGEGPYNEQFF TGTGCCAGCAGTTTTCCTCAGGGGGAGGGCCCTTACAATGAGCAGTTCTTC
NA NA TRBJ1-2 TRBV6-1 CASRDATGGISYGYTF TGTGCCAGCCGCGACGCCACGGGGGGAATCAGCTATGGCTACACCTTC
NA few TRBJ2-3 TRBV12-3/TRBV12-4 CASSLTGGPRDTQYF TGTGCCAGCAGTTTAACGGGGGGCCCGCGGGATACGCAGTATTTT
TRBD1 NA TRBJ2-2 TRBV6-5 CASSYQTGSNTGELFF TGTGCCAGCAGTTACCAGACAGGGTCTAACACCGGGGAGCTGTTTTTT
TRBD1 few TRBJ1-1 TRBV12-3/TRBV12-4 CASSLSVRGGAFF TGTGCCAGCAGTTTATCCGTCAGGGGGGGCGCTTTCTTT
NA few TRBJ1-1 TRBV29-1 CSVHQTGTGLEAFF TGCAGCGTCCATCAAACCGGGACCGGCCTTGAAGCTTTCTTT
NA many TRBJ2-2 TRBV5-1 CARTSQQSTNGELFF TGCGCCAGGACTTCGCAACAGAGCACAAACGGGGAGCTGTTTTTT
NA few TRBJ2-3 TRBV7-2 CASSLSEWDTQYF TGTGCCAGCAGTCTATCGGAATGGGATACGCAGTATTTT
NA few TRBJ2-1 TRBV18 CASSPLDGFLSSYNEQFF TGTGCCAGCTCACCACTGGATGGCTTCCTCAGCTCCTACAATGAGCAGTTCTTC
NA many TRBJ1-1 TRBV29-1 CSVVRSNTEAFF TGCAGCGTTGTCAGATCGAACACTGAAGCTTTCTTT
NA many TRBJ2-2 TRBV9 CASSGQVNTGELFF TGTGCCAGCAGCGGACAGGTCAACACCGGGGAGCTGTTTTTT
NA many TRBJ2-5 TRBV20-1 CSARDPRAAETQYF TGCAGTGCTAGAGATCCCAGGGCGGCCGAGACCCAGTACTTC
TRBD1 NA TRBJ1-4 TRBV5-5 CASSLPGTGGTNEKLFF TGTGCCAGCAGCCTACCCGGGACAGGGGGAACTAATGAAAAACTGTTTTTT
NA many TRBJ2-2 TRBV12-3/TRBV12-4 CASSFRGGNTGELFF TGTGCCAGCAGTTTTCGAGGGGGGAACACCGGGGAGCTGTTTTTT
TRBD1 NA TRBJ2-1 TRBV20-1 CSATRDSLYNEQFF TGCAGTGCTACTAGGGACAGCCTCTACAATGAGCAGTTCTTC
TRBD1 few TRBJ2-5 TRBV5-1 CASRDWTGTETQYF TGCGCCAGCAGGGATTGGACAGGGACCGAGACCCAGTACTTC
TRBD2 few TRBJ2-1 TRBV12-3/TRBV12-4 CASSWSGLAAYNEQFF TGTGCCAGCAGTTGGTCTGGACTAGCCGCCTACAATGAGCAGTTCTTC
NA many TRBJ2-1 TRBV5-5 CASSRTGTDYNEQFF TGTGCCAGCAGCCGAACCGGGACGGACTACAATGAGCAGTTCTTC
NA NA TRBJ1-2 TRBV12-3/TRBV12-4 CASNQGTGGYTF TGTGCCAGCAATCAAGGGACCGGGGGCTACACCTTC
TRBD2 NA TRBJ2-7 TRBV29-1 CSVRLAGTYEQYF TGCAGCGTTAGACTAGCGGGGACTTACGAGCAGTACTTC
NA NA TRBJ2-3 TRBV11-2 CASSSPAGAAPRTQYF TGTGCCAGCAGCTCGCCGGCGGGGGCCGCGCCCCGTACGCAGTATTTT
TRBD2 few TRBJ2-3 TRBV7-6 CASSQTSGGPWETQYF TGTGCCAGCAGCCAGACTAGCGGGGGCCCCTGGGAGACGCAGTATTTT
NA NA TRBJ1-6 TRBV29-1 CSVAQVQGSPLHF TGCAGCGTTGCTCAGGTTCAGGGCTCACCCCTCCACTTT
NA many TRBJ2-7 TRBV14 CASSQLAGLGQYF TGTGCCAGCAGCCAGCTCGCAGGCCTCGGGCAGTACTTC